This T cell receptor beta chain appears in the sequencing data of a study of Graves' ophthalmopathy and Graves' hyperthyroidism. Whole-study context: There was a collection of peripheral blood at initial diagnosis, before any treatment. Study observations and caveats: Blood was where most expanded thyroid clonotypes above 0.001 frequency also turned up.

RNA transcripts provided the template for amplifying TCR beta CDR3 regions. After a first-round RT-PCR with HTBI primers, a second-round multiplex PCR was run. TCRdb re-called the multiplex PCR reads with MiXCR, one entry per CDR3 protein. This table holds nearly 400,000 distinct CDR3 sequences, 18% found once. This clonotype was seen at least ten times. Its antigen is unknown. Moderate-to-severe activity, with CAS ≥3, NOSPECS ≥4 and duration under 3 months, characterized the donors with ophthalmopathy. Diagnosis was based on clinical symptoms, serum thyroxine, TRAb, thyroid ultrasound and orbital computed tomography. The sample comprised peripheral blood. The source is a woman between 18 and 29 years old with Graves' ophthalmopathy.

DNA for the CDR3: TGTGCCAGTAGTATTCCGGGGCGCAGGCCCTACGAGCAGTACTTC. It is translated as CASSIPGRRPYEQYF. The chain joins TRBV19 to TRBJ2-7; TRBD1 or TRBD2 may be the D gene (5 bases each). Germline CDR1 LNHDA, CDR2 SQIVND (reference sequence). The CDR3 spans 15 residues. The ends were cut back, 3 bases at V and 2 bases at J, with 14 bases in the middle. Complete variable domain (other parts from reference TRBV19 and TRBJ2-7): DGGITQSPKYLFRKEGQNVTLSCEQNLNHDAMYWYRQDPGQGLRLIYYSQIVNDFQKGDIAEGYSVSREKKESFPLTVTSAQKNPTAFYLCASSIPGRRPYEQYFGPGTRLTVT.